These 29 T cell receptor beta chains came from one sample sequenced in a study of blood T cell repertoires in COVID-19. Repertoires were generated with immunoSEQ multiplex PCR, while TCRdb's copy carries only in-frame clones and drops some. This sample has 150,000 to 200,000 clones; roughly 85% occur once, and the top ten carry 2.5% to 3.5%. The sample consisted of peripheral blood. All receptors come from a man aged 55-75 years with acute or convalescent COVID-19.

The chain is built from TRBV6-2 or TRBV6-3 and TRBJ2-6, with TRBD1 matching 9 bases. Germline trimming cut 4 bases from V and 0 bases from J; bases unmatched to any gene: 4. CDR3 size: 17 residues. Germline V gives CDR1 MNHEY, CDR2 SVGEGT. The CDR3 here is CASSSGTGRSGANVLTF. CDR3 in DNA: TGTGCCAGCAGTTCCGGGACAGGGCGCTCTGGGGCCAACGTCCTGACTTTC.

The chain joins TRBV19 to TRBJ2-4; 8 bases line up with TRBD1. CDR1 and CDR2 (germline): LNHDA, SQIVND (reference sequence). Germline trimming cut 9 bases from V and 8 bases from J; bases unmatched to any gene: 9. The CDR3 is 13 amino acids. CDR3 DNA sequence: TGTGCCAGCAGATCGGGACAGGCGGACATTCAGTACTTC. This translates into CASRSGQADIQYF. The full variable domain, rest sourced from reference TRBV19 and TRBJ2-4, is DGGITQSPKYLFRKEGQNVTLSCEQNLNHDAMYWYRQDPGQGLRLIYYSQIVNDFQKGDIAEGYSVSREKKESFPLTVTSAQKNPTAFYLCASRSGQADIQYFGAGTRLSVL.

The chain employs TRBV13 and TRBJ2-3; TRBD2 agrees at 9 bases. With V trimmed by 4 bases and J by 4 bases, 6 bases remained unmatched. In germline, CDR1 is PRHDT, CDR2 FYEKMQ (reference sequence). The CDR3 totals 15 residues. Here the CDR3 reads CASSSPSGISDTQYF. As DNA, the CDR3 is TGTGCCAGCAGCTCACCTAGCGGGATTTCAGATACGCAGTATTTT.

V is TRBV7-2 and J is TRBJ1-3; TRBD1 is a possible D gene (5 bases). This CDR3 has 13 amino acids. V lost 4 bases and J 3 bases, leaving 7 bases between the germline ends. Germline CDR1 is SGHTA and CDR2 is FQGNSA. DNA for the CDR3: TGTGCCAGCAGCTCAGGGTTTGGAAACACCATATATTTT. Translation gives CASSSGFGNTIYF.

The V call is TRBV20-1, the J call TRBJ1-4; D is unresolved. This CDR3 contains 10 residues. Germline V gene sequence: CDR1 DFQATT, CDR2 SNEGSKA (reference sequence). With 6 bases removed from V and 6 bases from J, the gap between germline ends came to 5 bases. The CDR3 bases are TGCAGTGCCTCGGATGAAAAACTGTTTTTT. It yields the protein CSASDEKLFF.

The V call is TRBV7-9, the J call TRBJ2-7; D is perhaps TRBD1 (6 bases). Germline CDR1 and CDR2: SEHNR and FQNEAQ (reference sequence). Trimming removed 5 bases from V and 5 bases from J, with 22 bases in between. This CDR3 region has 16 residues. The CDR3 DNA reads as TGTGCCAGCAGCCCCGGACAGACTACAATTCCTAACGAGCAGTACTTC. Protein: CASSPGQTTIPNEQYF.

The gene calls are TRBV11-2 and TRBJ2-7; 10 positions match TRBD2. V shed 4 bases and J 6 bases; nucleotides not matched to a gene: 9. The CDR3 loop spans 15 amino acids. CDR1 is SGHAT, CDR2 FQNNGV, per germline. The DNA for the CDR3 is TGTGCCAGCAGCTCCCCCGGGCTAGCGGGAGTCGAGCAGTACTTC. This sequence encodes CASSSPGLAGVEQYF.

The V and J genes are TRBV5-4 and TRBJ2-4, with 7 nucleotides matching TRBD1. Germline trimming cut 4 bases from V and 3 bases from J; bases unmatched to any gene: 7. Germline CDR1 reads SGHNT; CDR2 reads YYREEE (reference sequence). There are 15 residues in the CDR3. The CDR3 is CASSPTGVNKNIQYF. CDR3 in DNA: TGTGCCAGCAGCCCAACAGGGGTAAACAAAAACATTCAGTACTTC. Together with reference TRBV5-4 and TRBJ2-4, the CDR3 gives the full variable domain: ETGVTQSPTHLIKTRGQQVTLRCSSQSGHNTVSWYQQALGQGPQFIFQYYREEENGRGNFPPRFSGLQFPNYSSELNVNALELDDSALYLCASSPTGVNKNIQYFGAGTRLSVL.

This clone has just one count. DNA for the CDR3: TGCGCCAGCAGCTCCCGGGACAGTTCCTACGAGCAGTACTTC. Translation: CASSSRDSSYEQYF. The V and J genes are TRBV5-1 and TRBJ2-7, with 7 bases identical to TRBD1. CDR3 length: 14 residues. Germline V gene sequence: CDR1 SGHRS, CDR2 YFSETQ. V was pared by 3 bases and J by 1 base, with 4 bases of the junction left unmatched. The full variable domain, with the rest looked up from reference TRBV5-1 and TRBJ2-7, is KAGVTQTPRYLIKTRGQQVTLSCSPISGHRSVSWYQQTPGQGLQFLFEYFSETQRNKGNFPGRFSGRQFSNSRSEMNVSTLELGDSALYLCASSSRDSSYEQYFGPGTRLTVT.

The chain joins TRBV19 to TRBJ2-3; 7 bases fit TRBD1. Germline trimming cut 1 base from V and 2 bases from J; bases unmatched to any gene: 3. The CDR3 runs 15 residues. CDR1 LNHDA and CDR2 SQIVND come from the germline V gene (reference sequence). The CDR3 nucleotides are TGTGCCAGTAGTATAGTAGACAGGGACACAGATACGCAGTATTTT. Protein sequence: CASSIVDRDTDTQYF.

The chain carries TRBV28 and TRBJ2-1; 10 bases map to TRBD1. This CDR3 has 15 residues. Germline-derived CDR1 and CDR2 are MDHEN and SYDVKM. The V gene end was trimmed by 5 bases and the J gene end by 6 bases; junction bases not matched to a gene: 7. CDR3: CASSGGDRGGNEQFF. CDR3 bases: TGTGCCAGCAGTGGGGGGGACAGGGGCGGCAATGAGCAGTTCTTC.

This chain uses TRBV4-2 with TRBJ2-1; 10 positions match TRBD2. Germline V gene data show CDR1 as LGHNA and CDR2 as YNFKEQ. Trimming took 1 base from V and 5 from J; bases not matched to a gene: 5. The CDR3 spans 16 residues. The CDR3 nucleotides read TGTGCCAGCAGCCAAGCTGGGGGACTAGCGAACAATGAGCAGTTCTTC. Protein product: CASSQAGGLANNEQFF.

The V and J genes are TRBV27 and TRBJ1-2, with 8 bases identical to TRBD1. After removal of 6 bases from V and 8 bases from J, the junction contained 8 bases not matched to a gene. The germline V gene encodes CDR1 MNHEY and CDR2 SMNVEV (reference sequence). CDR3 size: 13 residues. The chain's CDR3 is CASRWGTGGGYTF. For the CDR3, the DNA is TGTGCCAGCAGGTGGGGGACAGGCGGGGGCTACACCTTC.

This chain joins TRBV6-6 and TRBJ1-3; 8 bases match TRBD1. This CDR3 has 15 amino acids. J was trimmed by 2 bases and V by 2 bases; bases with no gene match: 2. The V gene's germline CDR1 is MNHNY and CDR2 SVGAGI (reference sequence). The CDR3 DNA sequence: TGTGCCAGCAGTTACACAGGGGGTCCTGGAAACACCATATATTTT. Translating it yields CASSYTGGPGNTIYF.

DNA of the CDR3: TGTGCCAGCAGCCAAGATCTAGGGACAGGGAGCTACGAGCAGTACTTC. It yields the protein CASSQDLGTGSYEQYF. The chain carries TRBV3-1 (or the pseudogene TRBV3-2) and TRBJ2-7; the match to TRBD1 covers 9 bases. This CDR3 comprises 16 residues. After removal of 0 bases from V and 3 bases from J, the junction contained 6 bases not matched to a gene. Per germline, CDR1 LGHDT and CDR2 YNNKEL (reference sequence).

The rearrangement joins TRBV9 to TRBJ2-2; tentative D call: TRBD2 (6 bases). Trimming cost V 2 bases and J 3 bases, with 11 bases left between them. The CDR3 is 15 residues long. Germline assignment: CDR1 SGDLS and CDR2 YYNGEE. The CDR3 is CASSVGGADTGELFF. CDR3 nucleotides: TGTGCCAGCAGCGTGGGCGGGGCAGACACCGGGGAGCTGTTTTTT.

The V call is TRBV6-6, the J call TRBJ2-5; 8 nucleotides match TRBD2. Germline V CDR1 and CDR2: MNHNY, SVGAGI (reference sequence). The CDR3 runs 16 residues. V shed 5 bases, J shed 5 bases, and the junction held 13 bases outside the gene matches. The CDR3 region has the DNA TGTGCCAGCAGTACACCGACTAGCCCGGGGGGGGAGACCCAGTACTTC. Translation gives CASSTPTSPGGETQYF.

The J gene is TRBJ2-7, the V gene TRBV11-3; the match to TRBD2 covers 13 bases. V lost 5 bases to trimming and J lost 2 bases; unmatched junction nucleotides: 3. The CDR3 has 15 residues. CDR1 SGHNT and CDR2 YENEEA come from the germline V gene. The CDR3 coding sequence is TGTGCCAGCAGCCCCGGACTAGCGGGAGCCTACGAGCAGTACTTC. It translates to CASSPGLAGAYEQYF.

The chain links TRBV7-3 to TRBJ2-1, with 7 nucleotides matching TRBD1. The junction had 10 bases not matched to a gene; V was cut back by 2 bases and J by 6 bases. The CDR3 has 16 residues. In germline, CDR1 is SGHTA, CDR2 FQGTGA. The CDR3, as DNA: TGTGCCAGCAGCTTAGCTGACAGGGCCCCCAGCAATGAGCAGTTCTTC. Its protein product is CASSLADRAPSNEQFF.

This chain joins TRBV7-2 and TRBJ2-4, with D perhaps matching TRBD1 (5 bases). V was shortened by 4 bases and J by 0 bases, with 10 bases between the two germline ends. The CDR3 covers 15 residues. The germline V gene encodes CDR1 SGHTA and CDR2 FQGNSA. The CDR3 region is CASSYRQLAKNIQYF. CDR3 sequence (DNA): TGTGCCAGCAGCTACCGACAGCTAGCCAAAAACATTCAGTACTTC.

V is TRBV6-5 and J is TRBJ1-3; 10 bases line up with TRBD1. This CDR3 has 15 amino acids. Germline CDR1 is MNHEY and CDR2 is SVGAGI. Trimming removed 2 bases from V and 7 bases from J; junction bases left unmatched: 5. CDR3 sequence (DNA): TGTGCCAGCAGTTACAGACGACAGGGGGCGAACACCATATATTTT. Translation: CASSYRRQGANTIYF.

The chain combines TRBV5-4 with TRBJ1-3, with 7 bases aligning to TRBD1. V lost 2 bases and J lost 0; bases outside the gene matches: 8. The CDR3 extends over 17 amino acids. Germline V CDR1 and CDR2: SGHNT, YYREEE (reference sequence). CDR3 sequence (DNA): TGTGCCAGCAGCTTAAGGAAACAGGGGAGCTCTGGAAACACCATATATTTT. Amino acid sequence: CASSLRKQGSSGNTIYF.

This sequence joins TRBV9 and TRBJ2-3; D is possibly TRBD2 (5 bases). V gave up 0 bases and J gave up 6 bases, with 11 bases separating them. Germline loops: CDR1 SGDLS, CDR2 YYNGEE. The CDR3 runs to 14 residues. The CDR3 region is CASSVVPGFDTQYF. The DNA of the CDR3 is TGTGCCAGCAGCGTAGTCCCGGGATTCGATACGCAGTATTTT.

The chain uses TRBV7-3 and TRBJ2-3; D might be TRBD2 (6 bases). Germline CDR1 reads SGHTA; CDR2 reads FQGTGA. The ends were cut back, 4 bases at V and 0 bases at J, with 11 bases in the middle. This CDR3 is built from 15 residues. As DNA, the CDR3 is TGTGCCAGCAGCTCGGGGACTTTTAGCACAGATACGCAGTATTTT. Translating gives CASSSGTFSTDTQYF. The variable domain in full, completed from reference TRBV7-3 and TRBJ2-3, reads GAGVSQTPSNKVTEKGKYVELRCDPISGHTALYWYRQSLGQGPEFLIYFQGTGAADDSGLPNDRFFAVRPEGSVSTLKIQRTERGDSAVYLCASSSGTFSTDTQYFGPGTRLTVL.

The rearrangement links TRBV25-1 to TRBJ2-2; tentatively, D is TRBD2 (7 bases). The V and J ends lost 6 bases and 6 bases respectively, with 20 bases between them. Germline CDR1 is MGHDK and CDR2 is SYGVNS. The CDR3 length is 16 residues. DNA for the CDR3: TGTGCCAGCAGGAAGCCGGGGGCGGGAGAATCCGGGGAGCTGTTTTTT. Translated, it gives CASRKPGAGESGELFF.

This clone was counted only a few times. The chain recombines TRBV10-3 with TRBJ2-2; 9 bases map to TRBD2. Trimming at V came to 7 bases and at J to 5 bases, leaving 11 bases not matched to a gene. CDR1 is ENHRY, CDR2 SYGVKD, per germline. The CDR3 has 16 amino acids. The CDR3 region is CAITGRSGRSTGELFF. The CDR3 region has the DNA TGTGCCATCACCGGACGTAGCGGGAGATCAACCGGGGAGCTGTTTTTT.

This chain joins TRBV12-3 or TRBV12-4 and TRBJ2-7; 9 nucleotides agree with TRBD2. This CDR3 has 12 residues. Losses at the gene ends were 6 bases for V and 4 bases for J; bases not matched to a gene: 1. The CDR3 loop reads CASRRGGYEQYF. CDR3 sequence (DNA): TGTGCCAGCAGGCGGGGGGGGTACGAGCAGTACTTC.

This chain connects TRBV6-1 to TRBJ2-1; 10 bases line up with TRBD1. V shed 2 bases and J 8 bases; nucleotides not matched to a gene: 3. The V gene's germline CDR1 is MNHNS and CDR2 SASEGT. CDR3 size: 14 residues. The CDR3 loop is CASSEQDRGYEQFF. The CDR3 DNA reads as TGTGCCAGCAGTGAACAGGACAGGGGGTATGAGCAGTTCTTC.

A single count supports this clone. The V call is TRBV19, the J call TRBJ1-5; D is possibly TRBD1 (6 bases). Germline values: CDR1 LNHDA, CDR2 SQIVND (reference sequence). The V end lost 1 base, the J end lost 5 bases, and 18 bases lay between the germline ends. This CDR3 has 17 residues. CDR3: CASSIGIQAGGHQPQHF. DNA for the CDR3: TGTGCCAGTAGTATAGGGATCCAGGCCGGGGGGCATCAGCCCCAGCATTTT.